The 30 T cell receptor beta chains below were found in one sample sequenced in a study of blood T cell repertoires in COVID-19. Profiling relied on immunoSEQ multiplex PCR, and the TCRdb table lists in-frame clones only, not all of them. The repertoire holds some 130,000 clones, with more than 85% as singletons. What was sequenced was peripheral blood. Receptor source: a man in his 60s with active or convalescent COVID-19.

The chain uses TRBV15 and TRBJ2-5; possibly TRBD1 for D (5 bases). CDR1 LNHNV and CDR2 YYDKDF come from the germline V gene (reference sequence). Trimming left V 0 bases short and J 5 bases short, with 7 bases between. CDR3 size: 13 residues. The CDR3, as DNA: TGTGCCACCAGCAGAGAAGGGGCCGAGACCCAGTACTTC. It translates to CATSREGAETQYF.

For this clone: Germline is not matched at one junction end, which may reflect a read error. The chain employs TRBV7-2 and TRBJ1-4; 10 nucleotides line up with TRBD1. The germline V gene encodes CDR1 SGHTA and CDR2 FQGNSA. The CDR3 is made up of 15 amino acids. CDR3 nucleotides: TGTGCCAGCAGTTTAGGGGGACAGGGGCGGGAAAAACTGTTTTTT. It encodes CASSLGGQGREKLFF.

The rearrangement joins TRBV28 to TRBJ1-4; D unresolved. The length of the CDR3 is 15 residues. Trimming removed 6 bases from V and 8 bases from J, with 19 bases in between. Germline lookup yields CDR1 MDHEN and CDR2 SYDVKM. As DNA, the CDR3 is TGTGCCAGCAGGAGATATACTAGGGAAGGGGAAAAACTGTTTTTT. This sequence encodes CASRRYTREGEKLFF.

The chain employs TRBV25-1 and TRBJ1-1, with TRBD1 matching over 8 bases. This CDR3 has 14 amino acids. CDR1 MGHDK and CDR2 SYGVNS come from the germline V gene. V shed 2 bases, J shed 8 bases, and the junction held 7 bases outside the gene matches. CDR3 sequence reads: CASSESRTGMEAFF. The CDR3 bases are TGTGCCAGCAGTGAAAGTAGGACAGGGATGGAAGCTTTCTTT.

V and J are TRBV4-3 and TRBJ2-3; a possible D gene is TRBD2 (6 bases). Trimming pared 1 base from V and 6 bases from J, leaving 14 bases between. The CDR3 runs to 15 residues. Germline CDR1 reads LGHNA; CDR2 reads YSLEER. CDR3 sequence (DNA): TGCGCCAGCAGCCAAGTCTTGGAGGGCCCCGATACGCAGTATTTT. Translating gives CASSQVLEGPDTQYF.

The V and J genes are TRBV6-5 and TRBJ2-2; D possibly corresponds to TRBD2 (5 bases). CDR3 length: 14 residues. Between the trimmed V and J ends, which lost 6 bases and 6 bases, there was a span of 14 bases. Germline V gene sequence: CDR1 MNHEY, CDR2 SVGAGI. CDR3 protein: CASSPFRDAGELFF. CDR3 DNA: TGTGCCAGCAGCCCCTTTCGGGATGCCGGGGAGCTGTTTTTT.

This chain joins TRBV28 and TRBJ1-6; tentative D call: TRBD1 (5 bases). V lost 6 bases to trimming and J lost 10 bases, with 16 bases between them. This CDR3 region has 14 residues. Germline assignment: CDR1 MDHEN and CDR2 SYDVKM. The CDR3 reads CASSTQDRSSPLHF. In DNA form, the CDR3 reads TGTGCCAGCAGCACCCAAGACAGATCCTCACCCCTCCACTTT.

The chain joins TRBV7-6 to TRBJ1-2, with D hard to call. Trimming removed 6 bases from V and 4 bases from J, with 15 bases in between. CDR3 length equals 14 residues. Germline loops: CDR1 SGHVS, CDR2 FNYEAQ. The CDR3 is CASSSTPSGYGYTF. The CDR3 DNA reads TGTGCCAGCAGTTCAACCCCCAGCGGCTATGGCTACACCTTC.

This sequence joins TRBV5-6 and TRBJ1-4, with a weak D call TRBD1 (6 bases). Germline values: CDR1 SGHDT, CDR2 YYEEEE. The CDR3 spans 14 residues. V dropped 9 bases and J dropped 7 bases, with 19 bases sitting between them. CDR3 coding DNA: TGTGCCACCCAGCTTGCAGGGGAGGGTGAAAAACTGTTTTTT. Protein product: CATQLAGEGEKLFF.

This chain connects TRBV28 to TRBJ1-3, with D perhaps matching TRBD1 (6 bases). The CDR3 contains 16 residues. The germline gives CDR1 MDHEN, CDR2 SYDVKM. The V and J ends lost 5 bases and 6 bases respectively, with 20 bases between them. In DNA form, the CDR3 reads TGTGCCAGCAGTCCCCCCCCGGTGGGGGCATTAAACACCATATATTTT. This sequence encodes CASSPPPVGALNTIYF. Full variable domain (rest looked up from reference TRBV28 and TRBJ1-3): DVKVTQSSRYLVKRTGEKVFLECVQDMDHENMFWYRQDPGLGLRLIYFSYDVKMKEKGDIPEGYSVSREKKERFSLILESASTNQTSMYLCASSPPPVGALNTIYFGEGSWLTVV.

The chain combines TRBV5-1 with TRBJ1-2, with D perhaps TRBD1 (6 bases). There are 14 residues in the CDR3. Trimming shortened V by 1 base and J by 8 bases, and 15 bases separated the two germline ends. Germline V gene lookup returns CDR1 SGHRS and CDR2 YFSETQ. Here the CDR3 reads CASSLSPGAHGYTF. CDR3 in DNA: TGCGCCAGCAGCTTGAGTCCAGGGGCGCACGGCTACACCTTC.

J is TRBJ2-1 and V is TRBV2; 8 nucleotides line up with TRBD1. This CDR3 comprises 11 residues. The V and J ends lost 6 bases and 8 bases, in that order; junction bases with no gene match: 0. Germline CDR1 reads SNHLY; CDR2 reads FYNNEI. Here the CDR3 reads CASRTGDEQFF. In DNA form, the CDR3 reads TGTGCCAGCAGGACAGGGGATGAGCAGTTCTTC.

J is TRBJ1-2 and V is TRBV7-2, with D possibly being TRBD1 (5 bases). The CDR3 length is 15 residues. V lost 0 bases and J 2 bases, leaving 10 bases between the germline ends. Germline loops: CDR1 SGHTA, CDR2 FQGNSA. The chain's CDR3 is CASSLAGGKNYGYTF. In DNA form, the CDR3 reads TGTGCCAGCAGCTTAGCGGGGGGGAAGAACTATGGCTACACCTTC.

V is TRBV28 and J is TRBJ2-7, with D possibly TRBD2 on 5 matching bases. Germline assignment: CDR1 MDHEN and CDR2 SYDVKM. This CDR3 has 14 residues. With 7 bases removed from V and 2 bases from J, the gap between germline ends came to 15 bases. The CDR3 coding sequence is TGTGCCAGCACCAACGGAGGCCTGACCTACGAGCAGTACTTC. Residues: CASTNGGLTYEQYF.

This clone was detected only once. The V and J genes are TRBV28 and TRBJ1-1; 7 nucleotides align to TRBD1. The length of the CDR3 is 14 residues. The germline gives CDR1 MDHEN, CDR2 SYDVKM. Trimming removed 5 bases from V and 4 bases from J; junction bases left unmatched: 7. Here the CDR3 DNA reads TGTGCCAGCAGTCCCTACAGGGGAGGCACTGAAGCTTTCTTT. It translates to CASSPYRGGTEAFF.

The chain combines TRBV6-2 or TRBV6-3 with TRBJ1-1; no definite D call. Germline V gene lookup returns CDR1 MNHEY and CDR2 SVGEGT. The CDR3 length is 12 residues. Trimming removed 2 bases at V and 8 bases at J, with 9 bases between. The DNA for the CDR3 is TGTGCCAGCAGTTACCGGAGGGCAGAAGCTTTCTTT. Translated, it gives CASSYRRAEAFF.

The chain recombines TRBV28 with TRBJ2-5; maybe TRBD2 (6 bases). V lost 2 bases and J 9 bases, leaving 10 bases between the germline ends. This CDR3 is 12 amino acids long. The V gene's germline CDR1 is MDHEN and CDR2 SYDVKM. CDR3 sequence: CASSLGWRAQYF. The CDR3 DNA reads TGTGCCAGCAGTTTAGGATGGAGGGCCCAGTACTTC.

The CDR3, as DNA: TGTGCCAGCAGCTTGTCCACAGGGGGGTCTAACTATGGCTACACCTTC. Protein: CASSLSTGGSNYGYTF. This chain joins TRBV5-4 and TRBJ1-2; 8 positions match TRBD1. The CDR3 is 16 amino acids. The V gene end was trimmed by 1 base and the J gene end by 0 bases; junction bases not matched to a gene: 5. CDR1 is SGHNT and CDR2 is YYREEE in the germline V gene (reference sequence). Complete variable domain (other parts from reference TRBV5-4 and TRBJ1-2): ETGVTQSPTHLIKTRGQQVTLRCSSQSGHNTVSWYQQALGQGPQFIFQYYREEENGRGNFPPRFSGLQFPNYSSELNVNALELDDSALYLCASSLSTGGSNYGYTFGSGTRLTVV.

The chain carries TRBV7-2 and TRBJ1-4; 7 bases map to TRBD1. Germline V gene lookup returns CDR1 SGHTA and CDR2 FQGNSA. V was clipped by 5 bases and J by 1 base; unmatched bases: 7. The CDR3 has 16 amino acids. The CDR3 DNA reads TGTGCCAGCAGCCAGACAGGGTTTGGAACTAATGAAAAACTGTTTTTT. Its translation is CASSQTGFGTNEKLFF. The variable domain in full, with the rest retrieved from reference TRBV7-2 and TRBJ1-4, is GAGVSQSPSNKVTEKGKDVELRCDPISGHTALYWYRQSLGQGLEFLIYFQGNSAPDKSGLPSDRFSAERTGGSVSTLTIQRTQQEDSAVYLCASSQTGFGTNEKLFFGSGTQLSVL.

The rearrangement links TRBV5-1 to TRBJ1-1; TRBD1 matches at 9 bases. V shed 0 bases, J shed 4 bases, and the junction held 4 bases outside the gene matches. From germline, CDR1 is SGHRS and CDR2 YFSETQ. This CDR3 has 15 amino acids. As DNA, the CDR3 is TGCGCCAGCAGCTTGGGACAGGGGGTTGGCACTGAAGCTTTCTTT. This gives the protein CASSLGQGVGTEAFF.

This sequence joins TRBV24-1 and TRBJ2-1; possible D gene TRBD2, 7 bases. V shed 4 bases and J shed 7 bases, with 19 bases lying between them. The CDR3 has 16 residues. Germline CDR1 reads KGHDR; CDR2 reads SFDVKD. CDR3 region: CATSEASGSQGNEQFF. The CDR3 bases are TGTGCCACCAGTGAGGCTAGCGGTTCCCAGGGGAATGAGCAGTTCTTC.

This chain uses TRBV9 with TRBJ2-3; 7 bases are shared with TRBD2. Germline V gene lookup returns CDR1 SGDLS and CDR2 YYNGEE. The CDR3 is 15 residues long. V dropped 6 bases and J dropped 0; count of bases not matched to a gene: 7. The chain's CDR3 is CASTGGSSSTDTQYF. DNA of the CDR3: TGTGCCAGCACCGGGGGGTCGTCTAGCACAGATACGCAGTATTTT. The full variable domain, completed using reference TRBV9 and TRBJ2-3, is DSGVTQTPKHLITATGQRVTLRCSPRSGDLSVYWYQQSLDQGLQFLIQYYNGEERAKGNILERFSAQQFPDLHSELNLSSLELGDSALYFCASTGGSSSTDTQYFGPGTRLTVL.

Notes on this clone: Other DNA sequences within the sample encode an identical CDR3. V usage is TRBV19 and J usage is TRBJ1-1, with a possible D match to TRBD1 (6 bases). The CDR3 runs 13 residues. Trimming removed 6 bases at V and 2 bases at J, with 10 bases between. The germline V gene has CDR1 LNHDA and CDR2 SQIVND (reference sequence). The CDR3 region has the DNA TGTGCCAGTAGCCTAGGGGGAAACACTGAAGCTTTCTTT. Its protein product is CASSLGGNTEAFF.

The chain links TRBV19 to TRBJ2-7; possibly TRBD1 for D (6 bases). The CDR3 contains 16 residues. V lost 4 bases, J lost 0 bases, and 16 bases lay in between. In germline, CDR1 is LNHDA, CDR2 SQIVND (reference sequence). The CDR3 nucleotides are TGTGCCAGTAGTAGAGGGGGTGAGGGTCACTCCTACGAGCAGTACTTC. Protein sequence: CASSRGGEGHSYEQYF.

The chain links TRBV7-2 to TRBJ2-7, with D maybe TRBD2 (5 bases). There are 13 residues in the CDR3. Trimming pared 3 bases from V and 4 bases from J, leaving 10 bases between. The V gene's germline CDR1 is SGHTA and CDR2 FQGNSA. Here the CDR3 reads CASSFRGNYEQYF. CDR3 nucleotide sequence: TGTGCCAGCAGCTTTCGGGGTAATTACGAGCAGTACTTC.

The V gene is TRBV25-1, the J gene TRBJ1-4; the D gene is possibly TRBD1 (5 bases). This CDR3 has 12 residues. The germline V gene encodes CDR1 MGHDK and CDR2 SYGVNS. The ends were cut back, 5 bases at V and 8 bases at J, with 9 bases in the middle. In DNA, the CDR3 is TGTGCCAGCAGTCTGGAGGGGGAAAAACTGTTTTTT. It is translated as CASSLEGEKLFF.

The rearrangement links TRBV5-6 to TRBJ1-2, with D perhaps matching TRBD1 (6 bases). Between the trimmed V and J ends, which lost 4 bases and 7 bases, there was a span of 14 bases. Per germline, CDR1 SGHDT and CDR2 YYEEEE. CDR3 size: 13 residues. The CDR3 DNA sequence: TGTGCCAGCAGCCAACAGGGTCGTAGTGGCTACACCTTC. Translation: CASSQQGRSGYTF.

CDR3 bases: TGTGCCAGTAGTAGGGACACCCTTGGTCAGCCCCAGCATTTT. It encodes CASSRDTLGQPQHF. The rearrangement joins TRBV19 to TRBJ1-5, with a weak D call TRBD1 (6 bases). CDR3 length equals 14 residues. In germline, CDR1 is LNHDA, CDR2 SQIVND (reference sequence). Between the trimmed V and J ends, which lost 4 bases and 6 bases, there was a span of 13 bases.

The CDR3 nucleotides are TGTGCCAGCAGCACCGCGGACACACCGGCTAGGACCGGGGAGCTGTTTTTT. Its protein product is CASSTADTPARTGELFF. The chain carries TRBV5-5 and TRBJ2-2, with D perhaps matching TRBD1 (5 bases). V lost 4 bases and J lost 5, with 21 bases in between. Germline V lookup: CDR1 SGHKS, CDR2 YYEKEE (reference sequence). The CDR3 is made up of 17 amino acids.

This chain links TRBV28 with TRBJ2-2; possibly TRBD1 for D (5 bases). Trimming pared 7 bases from V and 0 bases from J, leaving 12 bases between. CDR1 is MDHEN, CDR2 SYDVKM, per germline. The CDR3 length is 15 residues. CDR3 sequence: CASNPRQTNTGELFF. The CDR3 nucleotides are TGTGCCAGCAACCCGCGACAGACGAACACCGGGGAGCTGTTTTTT.